The 29 T cell receptor beta chains given below trace back to one sample, sequenced in a study of blood T cell repertoires in COVID-19. TCRdb keeps only in-frame clones here, not all; method: immunoSEQ multiplex PCR. Found here are about 70,000 clones, roughly 80% of them singletons; the top ten hold 15% to 20%. Sequenced: peripheral blood. These receptors were collected from a man between 70 and 80 years old who had recovered from COVID-19.

V usage is TRBV6-2 or TRBV6-3 and J usage is TRBJ2-7; tentatively, D is TRBD1 (5 bases). From germline, CDR1 is MNHEY and CDR2 SVGEGT. V gave up 0 bases and J gave up 4 bases, with 13 bases separating them. CDR3 length equals 15 residues. The chain's CDR3 is CASSYSVAGLYEQYF. CDR3 bases: TGTGCCAGCAGTTACTCGGTGGCAGGGTTATACGAGCAGTACTTC.

J is TRBJ2-1 and V is TRBV19, with TRBD2 matching 13 bases. The CDR3 consists of 15 residues. Germline assignment: CDR1 LNHDA and CDR2 SQIVND (reference sequence). V gave up 4 bases and J gave up 8 bases; unmatched junction bases: 5. The CDR3 nucleotides are TGTGCCAGTAGTAGGGGACTAGCGGGATTCGATGAGCAGTTCTTC. Amino acids: CASSRGLAGFDEQFF.

V is TRBV28 and J is TRBJ2-5; 14 bases fit TRBD2. CDR3 length: 21 residues. The V segment lost 3 bases and the J segment 3 bases; nucleotides outside the gene matches: 18. Germline assignment: CDR1 MDHEN and CDR2 SYDVKM. DNA of the CDR3: TGTGCCAGCAGTTTCTTAAGGACTAGCGGGGGGCCCCCGTCCAATAAAGAGACCCAGTACTTC. Protein: CASSFLRTSGGPPSNKETQYF.

The chain employs TRBV30 and TRBJ2-7, with 9 bases identical to TRBD1. CDR1 is GTSNPN, CDR2 SVGIG, per germline (reference sequence). Trimming removed 4 bases from V and 2 bases from J; junction bases left unmatched: 6. This CDR3 has 14 amino acids. In DNA form, the CDR3 reads TGTGCCTGGACGCGGGGACAGGGCCCCTACGAGCAGTACTTC. This sequence encodes CAWTRGQGPYEQYF.

The V gene is TRBV2, the J gene TRBJ2-7, with 10 bases identical to TRBD1. The V gene's germline CDR1 is SNHLY and CDR2 FYNNEI. Germline trimming cut 8 bases from V and 3 bases from J; bases unmatched to any gene: 4. The CDR3 covers 13 residues. In DNA, the CDR3 is TGTGCCAGCTACCGGGACAGGGGCTACGAGCAGTACTTC. This gives the protein CASYRDRGYEQYF.

This clone was seen a few times. This chain connects TRBV28 to TRBJ2-2, with 10 bases identical to TRBD2. The germline V gene encodes CDR1 MDHEN and CDR2 SYDVKM. The CDR3 runs to 15 residues. V gave up 5 bases and J gave up 4 bases; unmatched junction bases: 4. The CDR3 DNA follows: TGTGCCAGCAGTAGTAGCGGGAGGCGCACCGGGGAGCTGTTTTTT. This encodes CASSSSGRRTGELFF.

The V and J genes are TRBV9 and TRBJ1-4, with 11 bases lining up with TRBD1. Germline loops: CDR1 SGDLS, CDR2 YYNGEE. The CDR3 totals 14 residues. J was trimmed by 7 bases and V by 3 bases; bases with no gene match: 2. CDR3 in DNA: TGTGCCAGCAGCGCGGGACAGGGGGTTGAAAAACTGTTTTTT. This translates into CASSAGQGVEKLFF.

The V and J genes are TRBV7-9 and TRBJ1-1; TRBD1 aligns across 7 bases. Germline CDR1 is SEHNR and CDR2 is FQNEAQ (reference sequence). V shed 5 bases and J 6 bases; nucleotides not matched to a gene: 9. This CDR3 has 14 amino acids. CDR3 sequence: CASSARQGWAEAFF. The CDR3 DNA is TGTGCCAGCAGCGCGCGACAGGGTTGGGCTGAAGCTTTCTTT.

The CDR3 is CASSQPLRQRNSYNEQFF. The CDR3 DNA sequence: TGTGCCAGCAGCCAACCCCTAAGGCAGCGGAACTCCTACAATGAGCAGTTCTTC. J is TRBJ2-1 and V is TRBV7-9, with TRBD2 as a possible D gene (5 bases). There are 18 residues in the CDR3. V dropped 5 bases and J dropped 0 bases, with 20 bases sitting between them. Germline V gene data show CDR1 as SEHNR and CDR2 as FQNEAQ (reference sequence).

This CDR3 reads CASSLRLSGARVAGELFF. The CDR3 DNA follows: TGTGCCAGCAGTTTAAGGTTGAGCGGGGCAAGGGTTGCCGGGGAGCTGTTTTTT. This sequence joins TRBV27 and TRBJ2-2; 7 nucleotides agree with TRBD2. Trimming at V came to 2 bases and at J to 6 bases, leaving 15 bases not matched to a gene. CDR1 and CDR2 (germline): MNHEY, SMNVEV (reference sequence). The CDR3 contains 18 residues.

This rearrangement joins TRBV7-6 to TRBJ1-3; TRBD1 matches at 7 bases. The CDR3 totals 16 residues. Per the germline V gene, CDR1 is SGHVS and CDR2 is FNYEAQ. V gave up 2 bases and J gave up 2 bases; unmatched junction bases: 6. In nucleotides, the CDR3 is TGTGCCAGCAGCTTAATCGGCAGGGGGACTGGAAACACCATATATTTT. It yields the protein CASSLIGRGTGNTIYF.

This clone turned up a few times. V and J are TRBV5-4 and TRBJ1-4, with a weak D call TRBD1 (6 bases). Germline CDR1 is SGHNT and CDR2 is YYREEE (reference sequence). There are 15 residues in the CDR3. Trimming left V 5 bases short and J 4 bases short, with 15 bases between. The CDR3 is CASSSNRAVNEKLFF. In DNA form, the CDR3 reads TGTGCCAGCAGTTCTAACAGGGCGGTTAATGAAAAACTGTTTTTT.

The chain recombines TRBV5-6 with TRBJ2-7, with a possible D match to TRBD2 (5 bases). CDR3 length equals 13 residues. V shed 4 bases and J shed 6 bases, with 14 bases lying between them. CDR1 SGHDT and CDR2 YYEEEE come from the germline V gene. The CDR3 DNA reads TGTGCCAGCAGCCCGGCGGGTCTCGGCGAGCAGTACTTC. It encodes CASSPAGLGEQYF.

V usage is TRBV7-8 and J usage is TRBJ1-2; perhaps TRBD1 as D (6 bases). V gave up 8 bases and J gave up 8 bases, with 15 bases separating them. Germline V gene data show CDR1 as SGHVS and CDR2 as FQNEAQ. The length of the CDR3 is 12 residues. CDR3 in DNA: TGTGCCAGCGGCCACAGGACAGAAGGCTACACCTTC. Amino acids: CASGHRTEGYTF.

The gene calls are TRBV6-5 and TRBJ1-2; 7 positions agree with TRBD1. The length of the CDR3 is 13 residues. CDR1 is MNHEY and CDR2 is SVGAGI in the germline V gene. Losses at the gene ends were 7 bases for V and 4 bases for J; bases not matched to a gene: 6. This CDR3 reads CASTRDSTYGYTF. The CDR3 nucleotides are TGTGCCAGCACCCGGGACAGTACCTATGGCTACACCTTC.

The genes are TRBV7-9 and TRBJ1-1; D gene ambiguous. CDR1 and CDR2 from the germline V gene are SEHNR and FQNEAQ (reference sequence). The CDR3 totals 15 residues. Trimming left V 0 bases short and J 2 bases short, with 10 bases between. The CDR3 sequence: CASSLALEANTEAFF. CDR3 in DNA: TGTGCCAGCAGCTTAGCCCTGGAGGCTAACACTGAAGCTTTCTTT. The variable domain in full, completed from reference TRBV7-9 and TRBJ1-1, reads DTGVSQNPRHKITKRGQNVTFRCDPISEHNRLYWYRQTLGQGPEFLTYFQNEAQLEKSRLLSDRFSAERPKGSFSTLEIQRTEQGDSAMYLCASSLALEANTEAFFGQGTRLTVV.

This chain joins TRBV5-1 and TRBJ2-7, with 9 bases aligning to TRBD1. The CDR3 extends over 16 amino acids. The junction had 13 bases not matched to a gene; V was cut back by 3 bases and J by 6 bases. Germline CDR1 SGHRS, CDR2 YFSETQ. The CDR3, as DNA: TGCGCCAGCAGCTGGGGAGGACAGGGGTTGCTGCGCGAGCAGTACTTC. As protein: CASSWGGQGLLREQYF.

The rearrangement links TRBV5-1 to TRBJ2-5; perhaps TRBD1 as D (6 bases). The germline V gene has CDR1 SGHRS and CDR2 YFSETQ. This CDR3 spans 14 amino acids. V was clipped by 1 base and J by 3 bases, with 10 bases between them. The CDR3 region is CASSLPTGEETQYF. CDR3 sequence (DNA): TGCGCCAGCAGCTTGCCGACAGGCGAAGAGACCCAGTACTTC.

The chain joins TRBV19 to TRBJ1-2; TRBD1 matches at 8 bases. The V segment lost 5 bases and the J segment 4 bases; nucleotides outside the gene matches: 18. CDR1 LNHDA and CDR2 SQIVND come from the germline V gene (reference sequence). The CDR3 covers 18 residues. Here the CDR3 reads CASSPLAGQGLTPYGYTF. The CDR3 DNA reads TGTGCCAGTAGTCCGCTGGCCGGACAGGGCCTAACCCCCTATGGCTACACCTTC.

The CDR3 DNA is TGTGCCAGCAGCCGACAGGGGGCTTCACCCCTCCACTTT. Translation gives CASSRQGASPLHF. The chain links TRBV7-9 to TRBJ1-6; 10 positions match TRBD1. J lost 9 bases, V lost 5 bases, and 1 base had no gene match. The CDR3 is 13 residues long. Germline CDR1 is SEHNR and CDR2 is FQNEAQ (reference sequence).

This clone turned up a few times. The chain employs TRBV29-1 and TRBJ2-5; tentatively, D is TRBD1 (6 bases). V was shortened by 7 bases and J by 2 bases, with 14 bases between the two germline ends. Germline values: CDR1 SQVTM, CDR2 ANQGSEA. This CDR3 is 13 amino acids long. CDR3 nucleotides: TGCAGCGCGGACCGGGACATACAAGAGACCCAGTACTTC. This sequence encodes CSADRDIQETQYF.

V usage is TRBV9 and J usage is TRBJ2-3; D not certain. The CDR3 loop spans 13 amino acids. Per the germline V gene, CDR1 is SGDLS and CDR2 is YYNGEE. Trimming took off 1 base at V and 5 bases at J, with 8 bases between the two ends. CDR3 amino acids: CASSVSTGDTQYF. The CDR3 DNA reads TGTGCCAGCAGCGTATCGACGGGAGATACGCAGTATTTT.

This clone appeared a few times. The rearrangement links TRBV27 to TRBJ2-1; the match to TRBD2 covers 10 bases. V trimming: 3 bases; J trimming: 3 bases; junction bases outside the gene matches: 5. The CDR3 spans 16 residues. CDR1 is MNHEY, CDR2 SMNVEV, per germline (reference sequence). The CDR3 DNA is TGTGCCAGCAGTTTCCCTAGCGGGAGAGGCTACAATGAGCAGTTCTTC. It codes for CASSFPSGRGYNEQFF.

This clone was counted once. The chain recombines TRBV11-3 with TRBJ2-1; 10 nucleotides line up with TRBD2. The germline V gene has CDR1 SGHNT and CDR2 YENEEA. After removal of 4 bases from V and 6 bases from J, the junction contained 9 bases not matched to a gene. There are 16 residues in the CDR3. CDR3 nucleotide sequence: TGTGCCAGCAGCTCTGCCGGGACTAGCGCTCCCAATGAGCAGTTCTTC. Translated, it gives CASSSAGTSAPNEQFF.

This sequence joins TRBV6-1 and TRBJ1-4; 10 nucleotides match TRBD1. Looked up from germline, CDR1 is MNHNS and CDR2 is SASEGT. The CDR3 spans 19 residues. J was trimmed by 8 bases and V by 1 base; bases with no gene match: 16. The CDR3 region is CASSEEAGGQGWEREKLFF. The CDR3 DNA is TGTGCCAGCAGTGAAGAAGCAGGGGGACAGGGGTGGGAGCGGGAAAAACTGTTTTTT.

This clone turned up a few times. The rearrangement links TRBV16 to TRBJ1-2, with 10 bases lining up with TRBD1. This CDR3 is built from 17 residues. V gave up 2 bases and J gave up 8 bases; unmatched junction bases: 14. CDR1 is KGHSY and CDR2 is FQNENV in the germline V gene. CDR3: CASSQVSGTGVGGGYTF. The CDR3 nucleotides are TGTGCCAGCAGCCAAGTGTCCGGGACAGGGGTTGGAGGCGGCTACACCTTC.

This sequence joins TRBV5-1 and TRBJ1-1, with unresolved D. This CDR3 region has 15 residues. Trimming cost V 1 base and J 4 bases, with 14 bases left between them. The germline CDR1 and CDR2 sequences are SGHRS and YFSETQ. For the CDR3, the DNA is TGCGCCAGCAGCTTGTTTGAGGTTGGCGGCACTGAAGCTTTCTTT. Its translation is CASSLFEVGGTEAFF.

V and J are TRBV28 and TRBJ1-4; 11 bases line up with TRBD1. From germline, CDR1 is MDHEN and CDR2 SYDVKM. The CDR3 consists of 14 residues. V shed 8 bases, J shed 8 bases, and the junction held 7 bases outside the gene matches. The CDR3 sequence: CASDSGDRGEKLFF. As DNA, the CDR3 is TGTGCCAGCGATTCAGGGGACAGGGGGGAAAAACTGTTTTTT.

The chain has TRBV19 and TRBJ1-2; 7 nucleotides match TRBD1. Losses at the gene ends were 2 bases for V and 6 bases for J; bases not matched to a gene: 9. The CDR3 consists of 15 residues. The V gene's germline CDR1 is LNHDA and CDR2 SQIVND (reference sequence). The CDR3 loop reads CASSILALGTDGYTF. The CDR3 DNA is TGTGCCAGTAGTATATTAGCTCTCGGGACAGATGGCTACACCTTC.